A selection of T cell receptor beta chains follows, all from one sample in a study of T cell changes during pregnancy in multiple sclerosis. This table comes from immunoSEQ multiplex PCR, and its TCRdb copy is limited to in-frame clones, with some not included. This sample has 90,000 or so clones, with 94% found just once. Source: peripheral blood, taken after pregnancy. Source of these receptors: a female donor in good health, enrolled as a control in a pregnancy study. The CDR3 runs from the conserved cysteine through the conserved F or W. A D gene is named only where the DNA matches it firmly. Clone size is given for some rows only: seen once, a few or many times, or a class if the clone is expanded.

TRBJ2-3 NA NA TRBV5-1 TGCGCCAGCAGCTTGCCCTCGACAGGCAGCACAGATACGCAGTATTTT CASSLPSTGSTDTQYF
TRBJ1-4 NA NA TRBV30 TGTGCCTGGAGTGGCCCAAGCAGGGCTAATGAAAAACTGTTTTTT CAWSGPSRANEKLFF
TRBJ1-4 TRBD1 NA TRBV28 TGTGCCAGCAGTTCTGAAGGGACAGGGAAGGTGGAAAAACTGTTTTTT CASSSEGTGKVEKLFF
TRBJ1-1 NA NA TRBV18 TGTGCCAGCTCACCCTCCCTCGGGAACACTGAAGCTTTCTTT CASSPSLGNTEAFF
TRBJ1-2 NA NA TRBV20-1 TGCAGTGCTAGACAGGGTCATGGCTACACCTTC CSARQGHGYTF
TRBJ2-5 TRBD1 NA TRBV5-1 TGCGCCAGCAGCCCGCGGACAGGAACCTCCCTGTACTTC CASSPRTGTSLYF
TRBJ1-2 TRBD1 once TRBV27 TGTGCCAGCAGTTTGACCGGGACAGTTTCCTATGGCTACACCTTC CASSLTGTVSYGYTF
TRBJ2-1 NA NA TRBV5-1 TGCGCCAGCAGCTCGGCTGGGCCCTACAATGAGCAGTTCTTC CASSSAGPYNEQFF
TRBJ2-2 NA NA TRBV19 TGTGCCAGTAGAACGGGACACAACACCGGGGAGCTGTTTTTT CASRTGHNTGELFF
TRBJ2-7 NA NA TRBV9 TGTGCCAGCAGCGTAACGGCGGTACCCTCCTACGAGCAGTACTTC CASSVTAVPSYEQYF
TRBJ2-1 TRBD2 NA TRBV29-1 TGCAGCGTTGTGGGAGCGGGGTACAATGAGCAGTTCTTC CSVVGAGYNEQFF
TRBJ2-1 TRBD2 NA TRBV15 TGTGCCACCAGAGCCCTTAGCGGGAGGGCCGGCGAGCAGTTCTTC CATRALSGRAGEQFF
TRBJ1-4 NA once TRBV27 TGTGCCAGCAGTTTTTGGGGGGGCCGTGAAAAACTGTTTTTT CASSFWGGREKLFF
TRBJ2-7 TRBD2 once TRBV29-1 TGCAGCGTTTTTTCGCCTCGGGAGGGGGGCGTATCGACCTACGAGCAGTACTTC CSVFSPREGGVSTYEQYF
TRBJ1-4 NA once TRBV5-6 TGTGCCAGCAGCTTGTTGGCAGGCAGTCGTCCTAATGAAAAACTGTTTTTT CASSLLAGSRPNEKLFF
TRBJ1-5 NA NA TRBV4-2 TGTGCCAGCAGCCAAGATGGGGGGGACGATCAGCCCCAGCATTTT CASSQDGGDDQPQHF
TRBJ2-3 NA NA TRBV11-1 TGTGCCAGCAGCGTAGACAGAGCTAGCACAGATACGCAGTATTTT CASSVDRASTDTQYF
TRBJ1-1 NA NA TRBV29-1 TGCAGCGACCAAGCAGGGGATCCTGAAAACACTGAAGCTTTCTTT CSDQAGDPENTEAFF
TRBJ2-7 NA NA TRBV6-1 TGTGCCAGCAGTGAAGAAGTTGAATTAGACTACGAGCAGTACTTC CASSEEVELDYEQYF
TRBJ2-7 TRBD1 NA TRBV27 TGTGCCAGCAGGGGGGACAGGGAACACGAGCAGTACTTC CASRGDREHEQYF
TRBJ2-7 NA NA TRBV21-1 TGTGCCATCAACGGGACAGGAAAATCCGAGCAGTACTTC CAINGTGKSEQYF
TRBJ2-7 TRBD1 NA TRBV11-2 TGTGCCAGCAGCTTAGGACAGGGGCGATACTACGAGCAGTACTTC CASSLGQGRYYEQYF
TRBJ2-3 TRBD2 NA TRBV6-1 TGTGCCAGCAGTGATTGGGGGACTAGCGCTAAAAGCACAGATACGCAGTATTTT CASSDWGTSAKSTDTQYF
TRBJ2-1 NA NA TRBV2 TGTGCCAGCGATAATGGGGGGAGACTAGACAATGAGCAGTTCTTC CASDNGGRLDNEQFF
TRBJ1-5 TRBD1 NA TRBV10-3 TGTGCCACCGAAGAAGGACAGGCTAGCAATCAGCCCCAGCATTTT CATEEGQASNQPQHF
TRBJ1-1 NA NA TRBV27 TGTGCCAGCAGTCAATTGGGGCCCTTT CASSQLGPF
TRBJ2-7 NA NA TRBV5-1 TGCGCCAGCAGCTTGAACCCGGACAGAGATTATTACGAGCAGTACTTC CASSLNPDRDYYEQYF
TRBJ2-1 TRBD2 NA TRBV9 TGTGCCAGCAGCGTAGTATTAGGGGAGGGCCTCGAGAATGAGCAGTTCTTC CASSVVLGEGLENEQFF
TRBJ1-2 TRBD1 NA TRBV28 TGTGCCAGCAGCCGGGACAGGGACGGCTACACCTTC CASSRDRDGYTF
TRBJ2-7 NA NA TRBV4-1 TGCGCCAGCAGCCCACGAGTCAGCCCGGAGGACTACGAGCAGTACTTC CASSPRVSPEDYEQYF
TRBJ1-1 TRBD1 NA TRBV28 TGTGCCAGCAGTCTGGCGAAAGGGGGCCCCGGAGCTTTCTTT CASSLAKGGPGAFF
TRBJ2-7 NA NA TRBV2 TGTGCCAGCAGTGCCCAGGCAGCTGCCTACGAGCAGTACTTC CASSAQAAAYEQYF
TRBJ2-7 TRBD2 NA TRBV27 TGTGCCAGCAGTTTATCGGGGGCGGGGGGAGCCTACGAGCAGTACTTC CASSLSGAGGAYEQYF
TRBJ2-1 NA NA TRBV19 TGTGCCAGTAGTATAGCAGGGGTTTACAATGAGCAGTTCTTC CASSIAGVYNEQFF
TRBJ2-5 TRBD1 NA TRBV6-5 TGTGCCAGCAGTTACTCGGGGACAGGAGAGACCCAGTACTTC CASSYSGTGETQYF
TRBJ1-5 NA NA TRBV6-5 TGTGCCAGCAGTGCCCTAGCATATAGCAATCAGCCCCAGCATTTT CASSALAYSNQPQHF
TRBJ2-7 NA many TRBV23-1 TGCGCCAGCAGCCGAAACTACCACTCCTACGAGCAGTACTTC CASSRNYHSYEQYF
TRBJ2-5 NA NA TRBV2 TGTGCCAGCAAAAGCGGTGAAGAGACCCAGTACTTC CASKSGEETQYF
TRBJ2-2 NA NA TRBV18 TGTGCCAGCTCACCAAAAACAGGGAGAGCCGGGGAGCTGTTTTTT CASSPKTGRAGELFF
TRBJ2-7 TRBD2 NA TRBV28 TGTGCCAGCAGTTTAACCGGGGTTCGGCTAGCGGGAAAATACGAGCAGTACTTC CASSLTGVRLAGKYEQYF
TRBJ2-1 NA NA TRBV19 TGTGCCAGTAGTCCCTCAGGATATGGTGGGAATGAGCAGTTCTTC CASSPSGYGGNEQFF